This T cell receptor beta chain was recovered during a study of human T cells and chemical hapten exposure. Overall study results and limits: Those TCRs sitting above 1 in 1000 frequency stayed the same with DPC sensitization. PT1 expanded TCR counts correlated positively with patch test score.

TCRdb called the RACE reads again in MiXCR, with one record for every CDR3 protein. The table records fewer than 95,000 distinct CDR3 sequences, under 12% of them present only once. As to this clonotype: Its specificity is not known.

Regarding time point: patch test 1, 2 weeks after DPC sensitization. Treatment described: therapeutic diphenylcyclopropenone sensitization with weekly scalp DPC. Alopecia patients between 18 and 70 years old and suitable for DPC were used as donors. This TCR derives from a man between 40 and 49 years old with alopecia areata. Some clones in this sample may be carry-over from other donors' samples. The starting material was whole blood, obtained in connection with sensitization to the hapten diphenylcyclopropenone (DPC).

CDR3 protein: CATSDLQGPNTGELFF. DNA of the CDR3: TGTGCCACCAGTGATCTTCAGGGTCCCAACACCGGGGAGCTGTTTTTT. V and J are TRBV24-1 and TRBJ2-2, with D perhaps matching TRBD1 (5 bases). In germline, CDR1 is KGHDR, CDR2 SFDVKD. This CDR3 has 16 residues. V was shortened by 3 bases and J by 2 bases, with 12 bases between the two germline ends.